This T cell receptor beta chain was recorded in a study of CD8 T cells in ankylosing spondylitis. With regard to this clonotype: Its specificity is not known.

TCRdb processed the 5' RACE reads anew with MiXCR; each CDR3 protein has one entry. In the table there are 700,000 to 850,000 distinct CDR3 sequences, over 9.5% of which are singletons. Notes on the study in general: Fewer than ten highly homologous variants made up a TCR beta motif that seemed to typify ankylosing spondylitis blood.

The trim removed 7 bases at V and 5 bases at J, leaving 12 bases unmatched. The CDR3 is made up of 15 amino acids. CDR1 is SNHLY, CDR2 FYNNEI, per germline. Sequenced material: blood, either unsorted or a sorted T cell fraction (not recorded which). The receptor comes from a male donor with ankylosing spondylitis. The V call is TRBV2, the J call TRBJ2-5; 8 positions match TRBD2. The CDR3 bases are TGTGCCAGCATCAAACGGAGGTCTAGCGGGGAGACCCAGTACTTC. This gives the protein CASIKRRSSGETQYF.